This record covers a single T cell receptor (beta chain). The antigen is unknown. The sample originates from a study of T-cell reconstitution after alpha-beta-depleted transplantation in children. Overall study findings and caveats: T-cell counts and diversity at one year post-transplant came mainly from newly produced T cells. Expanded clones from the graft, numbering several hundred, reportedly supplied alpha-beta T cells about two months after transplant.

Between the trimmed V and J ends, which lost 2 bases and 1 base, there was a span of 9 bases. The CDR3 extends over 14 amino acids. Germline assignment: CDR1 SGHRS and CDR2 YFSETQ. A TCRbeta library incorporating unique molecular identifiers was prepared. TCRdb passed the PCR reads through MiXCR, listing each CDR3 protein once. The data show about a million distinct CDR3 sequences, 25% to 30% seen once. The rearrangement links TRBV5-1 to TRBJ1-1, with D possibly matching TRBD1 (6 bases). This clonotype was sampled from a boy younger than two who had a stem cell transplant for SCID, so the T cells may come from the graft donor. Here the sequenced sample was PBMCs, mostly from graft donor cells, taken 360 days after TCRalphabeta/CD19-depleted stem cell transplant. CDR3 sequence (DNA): TGCGCCAGCAGCTTCAAGGGGGAGAACACTGAAGCTTTCTTT. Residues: CASSFKGENTEAFF.